The sequence of this TCR beta chain was determined in a study of blood T cell repertoires in COVID-19. Turning to the study itself: From the United States, Italy and Spain came samples of acute and convalescent COVID-19. In each case, the material was cDNA or gDNA derived from T cells, B-cell-depleted T cells, or PBMCs.

This clone was picked up one time. In the authors' workflow: Estimated nucleated cell counts came from reference gene primer amplification. Clones were sequenced by immunoSEQ multiplex PCR, and TCRdb holds only the in-frame ones, with some missing. V and J calls and clone size are as listed in that table; D and trimming were resolved from the DNA. The table records about 36,000 clones, roughly 78% of them present only once. Trimming pared 4 bases from V and 0 bases from J, leaving 10 bases between. The germline CDR1 and CDR2 sequences are MNHEY and SVGAGI. The CDR3 is made up of 15 amino acids. The sample comprised peripheral blood. The genes are TRBV6-5 and TRBJ1-3, with D unclear. The receptor was isolated from a man aged 55 to 69 with acute or convalescent COVID-19. The CDR3 protein is CASSWRQSSGNTIYF. The CDR3 DNA reads TGTGCCAGCAGTTGGAGGCAGAGCTCTGGAAACACCATATATTTT.